What follows are 10 T cell receptor beta chains derived from one specimen sequenced in a study of T cell repertoires in cytomegalovirus infection. Their antigen targets remain unknown. TCRdb passed the reads through MiXCR, listing each CDR3 protein once. This sample has fewer than 950,000 distinct CDR3 sequences, with 32% found just once. Sample: cultured CD8+ T cells from PBMCs, taken from culture after CMV antigen stimulation. The receptors were gathered from a human donor in good health (CMV status not recorded). Some clones in this sample may be carry-over from other donors' samples.

This clonotype was detected a few times. The rearrangement links TRBV28 to TRBJ1-1; D call uncertain. The CDR3 runs to 14 residues. Germline loops: CDR1 MDHEN, CDR2 SYDVKM. Deletions cut 3 bases from V and 2 bases from J, with 10 bases between. CDR3 residues: CASSFPGVNTEAFF. CDR3 nucleotide sequence: TGTGCCAGCAGTTTCCCCGGAGTAAACACTGAAGCTTTCTTT.

The chain combines TRBV28 with TRBJ1-2; 8 nucleotides agree with TRBD1. The CDR3 is made up of 13 amino acids. Germline loops: CDR1 MDHEN, CDR2 SYDVKM. After removal of 11 bases from V and 2 bases from J, the junction contained 7 bases not matched to a gene. The CDR3 DNA is TGTGCCGGACTGGACAGGGCAAACTATGGCTACACCTTC. Protein sequence: CAGLDRANYGYTF.

This clonotype came up a few times. For the CDR3, the DNA is TGTGCCACCAGCAGAGATCGGAATAGCGCCACTGAAGCTTTCTTT. Its protein is CATSRDRNSATEAFF. The chain has TRBV15 and TRBJ1-1, with no clear D. This CDR3 spans 15 amino acids. V lost 0 bases to trimming and J lost 4 bases, with 12 bases between them. Germline assignment: CDR1 LNHNV and CDR2 YYDKDF (reference sequence).

The chain is built from TRBV20-1 and TRBJ1-3; D might be TRBD1 (5 bases). Trimming left V 3 bases short and J 4 bases short, with 13 bases between. CDR3 length: 14 residues. CDR1 is DFQATT and CDR2 is SNEGSKA in the germline V gene (reference sequence). CDR3 in DNA: TGCAGTGCTAGGGGCGTAGGGGTCGGAAACACCATATATTTT. This translates into CSARGVGVGNTIYF.

The chain recombines TRBV7-2 with TRBJ1-4; D perhaps matches TRBD1 (5 bases). This CDR3 contains 16 residues. Germline CDR1 SGHTA, CDR2 FQGNSA. Trimming removed 5 bases from V and 5 bases from J, with 18 bases in between. CDR3 coding DNA: TGTGCCAGCAGCCGTCCCGGGACGTCCTTGAATGAAAAACTGTTTTTT. This codes for CASSRPGTSLNEKLFF.

The chain combines TRBV5-1 with TRBJ1-5; D is undetermined. The CDR3 has 13 residues. Deletions cut 4 bases from V and 1 base from J, with 6 bases between. Germline CDR1 and CDR2: SGHRS and YFSETQ. The DNA for the CDR3 is TGCGCCAGCAGCAAAGACAGCAATCAGCCCCAGCATTTT. It is translated as CASSKDSNQPQHF.

The chain uses TRBV15 and TRBJ2-2, with D perhaps matching TRBD2 (7 bases). The CDR3 contains 15 residues. Per germline, CDR1 LNHNV and CDR2 YYDKDF (reference sequence). V gave up 0 bases and J gave up 8 bases, with 13 bases separating them. The CDR3 region has the DNA TGTGCCACCAGCAGAGATCTCGGGGGGCAGGGGGAGCTGTTTTTT. Amino acids: CATSRDLGGQGELFF.

A few counts support this clonotype. The chain joins TRBV29-1 to TRBJ2-4, with 14 bases matching TRBD2. In germline, CDR1 is SQVTM, CDR2 ANQGSEA. The CDR3 is 16 amino acids. V dropped 5 bases and J dropped 1; count of bases not matched to a gene: 4. CDR3 protein: CSVRLAGGPAKNIQYF. The CDR3 coding sequence is TGCAGCGTTCGACTAGCGGGGGGGCCGGCCAAAAACATTCAGTACTTC.

This clonotype came up a few times. The chain is built from TRBV7-6 and TRBJ1-4; tentatively, D is TRBD1 (5 bases). CDR3 size: 14 residues. The germline V gene encodes CDR1 SGHVS and CDR2 FNYEAQ. Trimming removed 1 base from V and 8 bases from J, with 11 bases in between. The DNA for the CDR3 is TGTGCCAGCAGCTTAGTTGCAGGGACGGAAAAACTGTTTTTT. As protein: CASSLVAGTEKLFF.

The chain recombines TRBV6-1 with TRBJ1-4; possible D gene TRBD1, 5 bases. V was cut by 3 bases and J by 0 bases, with 11 bases left in between. Germline CDR1 is MNHNS and CDR2 is SASEGT. The CDR3 spans 16 residues. The CDR3 region has the DNA TGTGCCAGCAGTGAGTTTAAGGGGTCAACTAATGAAAAACTGTTTTTT. Translation gives CASSEFKGSTNEKLFF.